This T cell receptor beta chain originates from a study of T-cell reconstitution after alpha-beta-depleted transplantation in children. With 7 bases clipped from V and 4 bases from J, the junction kept 10 bases outside the gene matches. The CDR3 contains 16 residues. This clonotype was detected a few times. Unique molecular identifiers were incorporated when the TCRbeta library was constructed. From the PCR reads, TCRdb called clonotypes with MiXCR, one entry per CDR3 protein. The table has roughly 500,000 distinct CDR3 sequences, under 15% seen once. Sequenced here: PBMCs from the stem cell graft donor, sampled from the stem cell graft. The rearrangement joins TRBV12-3 or TRBV12-4 to TRBJ1-1, with 12 bases lining up with TRBD1. The sequence was collected from a human donor who donated a stem cell graft to a child with combined immunodeficiency. The CDR3 sequence: CASTSGTGGRGTEAFF. The DNA for the CDR3 is TGTGCCAGCACCTCCGGGACAGGGGGCCGCGGCACTGAAGCTTTCTTT.